A single sample gave rise to the 16 T cell receptor beta chains below, sequenced in a study of shared clonotypes between healthy human individuals. Some clones are missing from TCRdb's copy, which holds only in-frame ones; the method was immunoSEQ multiplex PCR. The sample has around 530,000 clones; around 77% are singletons. Sequences were obtained from PBMCs. The receptors were sampled from a woman aged 40 to 50 in good health. Some clones in this sample may be carry-over from other donors' samples.

The V gene is TRBV27, the J gene TRBJ2-7; D is uncertain. V shed 5 bases and J shed 6 bases, with 8 bases lying between them. The CDR3 extends over 11 amino acids. The germline V gene has CDR1 MNHEY and CDR2 SMNVEV (reference sequence). CDR3 DNA sequence: TGTGCCAGCAGTGCCACGGGCGAGCAGTACTTC. It encodes CASSATGEQYF.

The table lists this clone with a count of one. The CDR3 DNA sequence: TGTGCCAGCTCACCAGCCCGGGCGCAGAGGGGAGGCGGCTACACCTTC. This sequence encodes CASSPARAQRGGGYTF. The V and J genes are TRBV18 and TRBJ1-2; D perhaps matches TRBD1 (5 bases). With 2 bases removed from V and 8 bases from J, the gap between germline ends came to 21 bases. The CDR3 covers 16 residues. CDR1 and CDR2 (germline): KGHSH, LQKENI.

The V gene is TRBV7-2, the J gene TRBJ2-5, with TRBD1 as a possible D gene (6 bases). V lost 5 bases and J 5 bases, leaving 15 bases between the germline ends. The CDR3 runs to 14 residues. Germline V CDR1 and CDR2: SGHTA, FQGNSA. CDR3 protein: CASSARQEWETQYF. The CDR3 DNA reads as TGTGCCAGCAGCGCCCGACAGGAGTGGGAGACCCAGTACTTC.

The V and J genes are TRBV19 and TRBJ1-4, with 8 bases matching TRBD1. The CDR3 loop spans 14 amino acids. From germline, CDR1 is LNHDA and CDR2 SQIVND (reference sequence). J was trimmed by 8 bases and V by 4 bases; bases with no gene match: 6. Here the CDR3 reads CASSTTGVGEKLFF. DNA of the CDR3: TGTGCCAGTAGTACGACAGGGGTGGGCGAAAAACTGTTTTTT.

This chain joins TRBV28 and TRBJ1-5, with 9 nucleotides matching TRBD1. CDR1 and CDR2 from the germline V gene are MDHEN and SYDVKM. This CDR3 comprises 15 residues. The V gene end was trimmed by 2 bases and the J gene end by 4 bases; junction bases not matched to a gene: 3. CDR3 sequence reads: CASSLEQGANQPQHF. The CDR3 DNA follows: TGTGCCAGCAGTTTAGAACAGGGGGCAAATCAGCCCCAGCATTTT.

This clone showed up just a few times. The chain carries TRBV7-8 and TRBJ2-7; 7 bases align to TRBD2. V shed 5 bases, J shed 3 bases, and the junction held 10 bases outside the gene matches. CDR3 size: 15 residues. Per germline, CDR1 SGHVS and CDR2 FQNEAQ. The CDR3 DNA reads as TGTGCCAGCAGCCCCCAGAGCGGGATAGGCTACGAGCAGTACTTC. Translating gives CASSPQSGIGYEQYF.

The V and J genes are TRBV11-2 and TRBJ2-2, with a possible D match to TRBD2 (6 bases). Germline lookup yields CDR1 SGHAT and CDR2 FQNNGV. Trimming cost V 1 base and J 1 base, with 16 bases left between them. The CDR3 extends over 18 amino acids. The CDR3 nucleotides read TGTGCCAGCAGCTTAGGACCCCTTGGAGCGGGGAACACCGGGGAGCTGTTTTTT. Amino acids: CASSLGPLGAGNTGELFF. Supplemented by reference TRBV11-2 and TRBJ2-2, the full variable domain reads EAGVAQSPRYKIIEKRQSVAFWCNPISGHATLYWYQQILGQGPKLLIQFQNNGVVDDSQLPKDRFSAERLKGVDSTLKIQPAKLEDSAVYLCASSLGPLGAGNTGELFFGEGSRLTVL.

The chain recombines TRBV12-1 with TRBJ2-5; the D call TRBD1 from the table was never checked on the DNA. TRBV12-1 is listed as a pseudogene. This CDR3 spans 13 amino acids. In DNA, the CDR3 is TGTGCCAGCAGGGGTAACAGGGGACAGACCCAGTACTTC. The encoded protein is CASRGNRGQTQYF.

The chain carries TRBV5-1 and TRBJ1-2; D may be TRBD1 (5 bases). The CDR3 has 13 residues. The germline V and J ends were trimmed by 7 bases and 3 bases, with 13 bases remaining between them. The germline gives CDR1 SGHRS, CDR2 YFSETQ. The CDR3 sequence is CASANQGDYGYTF. The CDR3 region has the DNA TGCGCCAGCGCTAACCAGGGCGACTATGGCTACACCTTC.

The chain has TRBV28 and TRBJ1-1; D may be TRBD1 (6 bases). The germline V gene has CDR1 MDHEN and CDR2 SYDVKM. This CDR3 region has 18 residues. The V and J ends lost 7 bases and 1 base respectively, with 25 bases between them. The DNA for the CDR3 is TGTGCCAGCAATATCCCGGGACACAGGCCGGTGCCGAACACTGAAGCTTTCTTT. Translated: CASNIPGHRPVPNTEAFF.

The chain couples TRBV11-2 to TRBJ1-5; no definite D call. V lost 5 bases and J 5 bases, leaving 10 bases between the germline ends. Germline lookup yields CDR1 SGHAT and CDR2 FQNNGV. The CDR3 loop spans 13 amino acids. The CDR3 DNA sequence: TGTGCCAGCAGCCTCCGGGGAGATCAGCCCCAGCATTTT. This translates into CASSLRGDQPQHF.

This chain joins TRBV6-1 and TRBJ2-2, with D unclear. Germline CDR1 and CDR2: MNHNS and SASEGT. The CDR3 sequence is 15 residues long. The germline V and J ends were trimmed by 2 bases and 0 bases, with 7 bases remaining between them. The DNA of the CDR3 is TGTGCCAGCAGTGAATGGCGGTCGAACACCGGGGAGCTGTTTTTT. Its translation is CASSEWRSNTGELFF.

This chain uses TRBV6-6 with TRBJ1-5; a weak D match, TRBD1 (5 bases). CDR1 is MNHNY and CDR2 is SVGAGI in the germline V gene (reference sequence). This CDR3 comprises 14 residues. Trimming removed 2 bases at V and 6 bases at J, with 11 bases between. The chain's CDR3 is CASSYGGFRQPQHF. The CDR3 region has the DNA TGTGCCAGCAGTTACGGGGGATTCCGTCAGCCCCAGCATTTT.

The chain has TRBV7-3 and TRBJ1-6, with a weak D call TRBD1 (6 bases). This CDR3 is built from 16 residues. Trimming cost V 5 bases and J 6 bases, with 17 bases left between them. Looked up from germline, CDR1 is SGHTA and CDR2 is FQGTGA. DNA for the CDR3: TGTGCCAGCAGCCAAGAAGGGGGGGCTACTAATTCACCCCTCCACTTT. Amino acid sequence: CASSQEGGATNSPLHF.

The genes are TRBV27 and TRBJ2-7; 7 nucleotides align to TRBD2. Trimming cost V 2 bases and J 4 bases; bases outside gene matches: 11. The germline V gene encodes CDR1 MNHEY and CDR2 SMNVEV (reference sequence). The CDR3 contains 16 residues. The CDR3 sequence is CASSLRGGGSSYEQYF. The CDR3 DNA reads TGTGCCAGCAGTTTACGTGGGGGAGGGTCATCTTACGAGCAGTACTTC.

The chain carries TRBV13 and TRBJ1-2; D is possibly TRBD1 (6 bases). V shed 1 base and J shed 3 bases, with 18 bases lying between them. CDR3 size: 17 residues. Germline CDR1 and CDR2: PRHDT and FYEKMQ (reference sequence). DNA of the CDR3: TGTGCCAGCAGCTTAGACAGATGGGGGGCTAGGGACTATGGCTACACCTTC. Residues: CASSLDRWGARDYGYTF.